This T cell receptor beta chain is from a study of cytomegalovirus exposure and HLA in healthy donors (dated by TCRdb to the late 2010s). Broadly, across the study: A later analysis indicated that the 120 validation repertoires were generated on the platform also employed for the 700 or so repertoires of the first cohort. The study aimed to test whether signatures of past pathogen exposure could be identified by cataloging public T cell receptors. Besides the first cohort of 550 to 750 subjects, a separate validation cohort made up of roughly 120 different subjects was used. The study combined high-throughput TCR immunosequencing, statistical association of individual TCRs with disease status, and machine learning to predict cytomegalovirus infection status.

With regard to this clone: The antigen this receptor binds is unknown. No base qualities exist here, and no much larger clone lies one base off it.

The donors belonged to the validation cohort of under 150 subjects, which was separate from the roughly 680-subject first cohort. The investigation overall reported the following: It was suggested by the authors that the approach could potentially be generalized to other disease states and immunological phenotypes. A later analysis had no HLA typing for the validation cohort, so co-occurrence there was scored across all 120 or so repertoires. The study listed 150 to 200 TCR beta chains as associated with cytomegalovirus. While some public TCRs were present in many individuals, most TCR sequences turned up only very rarely across donors. A later analysis found that TCRs clustered in the first cohort also tended to co-occur in the 110 or so validation repertoires, with 90% to 95% of cluster scores above 0. A few of the identified cytomegalovirus-associated TCR beta chains were confirmed in vitro to be specific for cytomegalovirus antigens. The classifier was reported to diagnose cytomegalovirus status with high specificity and sensitivity in both the original cohort and the validation cohort.

Library prep was done by the immunoSEQ multiplex PCR assay. As for the authors' bioinformatics: A statistical classification framework was built for diagnosing cytomegalovirus status from the catalog of TCR beta chain sequences. Sourced from immuneACCESS, this table was stored by TCRdb with only in-frame sequences that have V and J called. A share of the clones is absent; for the studies checked, an unresolved V gene accounts for under half, and the remainder has no known explanation. V, J and clone size reflect that table, while D and trimming were determined from the DNA. The sample yields 150,000 or so clones; 70% to 90% were counted once. 6.2% of the sample lies in the top ten. From a lookup of the germline V gene, CDR1 and CDR2 are SGHRS and YFSETQ. The CDR3 goes from the cysteine to the phenylalanine over 16 residues. Only the CDR3 region is kept as DNA, spanning 48 bases read in frame from base 1. The germline ends are 13 bases apart after V is trimmed by 2 bases and J by 0 bases.

The specimen was PBMCs. The clonotype comes from a woman aged 25 to 45 in good health and CMV-seropositive. This sequence uses TRBV5-1 and TRBJ2-3, and the D gene may be TRBD1, 6 bases matching. The nucleotides read TGCGCCAGCAGCTTAACAGGGCCGCCCAGCACAGATACGCAGTATTTT. It translates to CASSLTGPPSTDTQYF.